The rows below give T cell receptor beta chains drawn from one sample of a study of shared clonotypes between healthy human individuals. This table comes from immunoSEQ multiplex PCR, and its TCRdb copy is limited to in-frame clones, with some not included. This table holds about 2.1 million clones, just under 95% found once. What was sequenced was naive CD8+ T cells from PBMCs. The receptors were sampled from a man aged 18 to 35 in good health. Some clones in this sample may be carry-over from other donors' samples. The CDR3 runs from the conserved cysteine through the conserved F or W. The order of the fields is D gene, clone size, V gene, J gene, CDR3 protein, CDR3 DNA. The D gene is left open where the match is weak. Clone size is not always given. Where it is, it says once, few, many or a class for expanded clones.

>TRBD1|-|TRBV16|TRBJ2-7
CASSHDRGSHEQYF
TGTGCCAGCAGCCACGACAGGGGATCCCACGAGCAGTACTTC
>-|-|TRBV4-1|TRBJ2-1
CASSQAYGLSYNEQFF
TGCGCCAGCAGCCAAGCTTACGGTCTCAGCTACAATGAGCAGTTCTTC
>-|-|TRBV21-1|TRBJ2-7
CASSKAGPKRVIYEQYF
TGTGCCAGCAGCAAAGCCGGGCCAAAAAGGGTAATCTACGAGCAGTACTTC
>-|-|TRBV30|TRBJ2-2
CAWSVLNRQNTGELFF
TGTGCCTGGAGTGTATTGAACCGACAGAACACCGGGGAGCTGTTTTTT
>TRBD2|-|TRBV27|TRBJ2-7
CASKTSGSYEQYF
TGTGCCAGCAAGACTAGCGGTTCCTACGAGCAGTACTTC
>-|-|TRBV11-2|TRBJ2-1
CASSISRGMNEQFF
TGTGCCAGCAGTATATCTAGGGGCATGAATGAGCAGTTCTTC
>-|-|TRBV4-3|TRBJ1-1
CASSLRRGVNTEAFF
TGCGCCAGCAGCCTCAGAAGAGGGGTGAACACTGAAGCTTTCTTT
>-|-|TRBV25-1|TRBJ2-2
CASSLGETNTGELFF
TGTGCCAGCAGCTTAGGGGAGACGAACACCGGGGAGCTGTTTTTT
>TRBD1|-|TRBV10-3|TRBJ2-3
CAISESSGTGTTDTQYF
TGTGCCATCAGTGAGTCCTCCGGGACAGGGACCACAGATACGCAGTATTTT
>-|-|TRBV9|TRBJ2-1
CASSVGGASSYNEQFF
TGTGCCAGCAGCGTAGGGGGAGCCAGCTCCTACAATGAGCAGTTCTTC
>TRBD1|-|TRBV7-8|TRBJ2-7
CASSSTGDSYEQYF
TGTGCCAGCAGCAGTACAGGGGACTCCTACGAGCAGTACTTC
>TRBD2|-|TRBV7-9|TRBJ2-7
CASSYTSGRYEQYF
TGTGCCAGCAGCTACACTAGCGGGCGCTACGAGCAGTACTTC
>-|-|TRBV10-1|TRBJ2-1
CASSESRLGYNEQFF
TGCGCCAGCAGTGAGTCGAGACTAGGGTACAATGAGCAGTTCTTC
>TRBD2|once|TRBV5-6|TRBJ2-7
CASILTSGSPYEQYF
TGTGCCAGCATCCTGACTAGCGGGAGCCCCTACGAGCAGTACTTC
>TRBD2|-|TRBV7-6|TRBJ2-5
CASSPTVAGSGTQYF
TGTGCCAGCAGCCCCACGGTAGCGGGATCGGGGACCCAGTACTTC